Following are 13 T cell receptor beta chains from one sample sequenced in a study of regulatory T cells in long-lasting Graves disease. Sample time point: newly diagnosed GD, antithyroid drugs for less than 3 months. Construction of the TCR library relied on RNA isolated from PBMCs. The authors built TCR beta libraries using iRepertoire HTBI primers and Arm-PCR of CDR3 regions. TCRdb fed the multiplex PCR reads into MiXCR, producing one record per CDR3 protein. The data show a few hundred thousand distinct CDR3 sequences, about 13% seen once. These data are also associated with another study on T cells in Graves' hyperthyroidism and ophthalmopathy.

Material: peripheral blood mononuclear cells (PBMCs), obtained at new diagnosis, from a patient treated with antithyroid drugs. The receptors originated from a man younger than 40 with Graves disease.

This clonotype turned up a few times. V gene TRBV6-2 or TRBV6-3 combines with J gene TRBJ1-4, with D maybe TRBD1 (5 bases). Trimming took off 2 bases at V and 5 bases at J, with 6 bases between the two ends. The CDR3 is 13 residues long. CDR1 MNHEY and CDR2 SVGEGT come from the germline V gene. This chain's CDR3 is CASSYRTNEKLFF. CDR3 coding DNA: TGTGCCAGCAGTTACAGGACAAATGAAAAACTGTTTTTT.

This clonotype has ten or more counts. This chain joins TRBV5-6 and TRBJ1-2, with TRBD1 matching 9 bases. The CDR3 extends over 16 amino acids. From germline, CDR1 is SGHDT and CDR2 YYEEEE. V trimming: 2 bases; J trimming: 4 bases; junction bases outside the gene matches: 9. The CDR3 nucleotides read TGTGCCAGCAGCTTCTCCGGGACAGGGCCCCGCTATGGCTACACCTTC. Protein product: CASSFSGTGPRYGYTF.

The chain couples TRBV5-1 to TRBJ2-7; 8 nucleotides agree with TRBD2. CDR3 length: 16 amino acids. V trimming: 3 bases; J trimming: 1 base; junction bases outside the gene matches: 9. Germline V gives CDR1 SGHRS, CDR2 YFSETQ. CDR3 nucleotide sequence: TGCGCCAGCAGCTCTAGCGGGTCAACCCATTCCTACGAGCAGTACTTC. It encodes CASSSSGSTHSYEQYF.

Comments on this clonotype: This may come from a read error, since a much larger clone is one base off. Likely a read error: the CDR3 ends without its conserved phenylalanine or tryptophan. The CDR3 nucleotides are TGTGCCTGGAGAAGGGGGCCAAAAGAAGCTTTCTGT. Protein sequence: CAWRRGPKEAFC. This chain uses TRBV30 with TRBJ1-1; TRBD1 aligns across 7 bases. CDR1 and CDR2 (germline): GTSNPN, SVGIG (reference sequence). CDR3 length: 12 amino acids. V lost 3 bases and J lost 8; bases outside the gene matches: 6.

This clonotype came up many times. This chain links TRBV12-5 with TRBJ2-5; D perhaps matches TRBD1 (6 bases). This CDR3 is built from 12 residues. Germline V lookup: CDR1 LGHNT, CDR2 FRNRAP. V was clipped by 6 bases and J by 6 bases, with 11 bases between them. The CDR3 loop is CASGHRAKTQYF. DNA of the CDR3: TGTGCTAGTGGGCACAGGGCAAAGACCCAGTACTTC.

J is TRBJ1-4 and V is TRBV7-9; D gene unclear. From germline, CDR1 is SEHNR and CDR2 FQNEAQ (reference sequence). V lost 6 bases, J lost 6 bases, and 8 bases lay in between. The CDR3 totals 12 residues. Written as DNA, the CDR3 is TGTGCCAGCAGGGGTTTTGATGAAAAACTGTTTTTT. Translation: CASRGFDEKLFF.

Ten or more counts support this clonotype. The chain has TRBV27 and TRBJ2-1; 7 bases are a match to TRBD1. Germline V CDR1 and CDR2: MNHEY, SMNVEV (reference sequence). The CDR3 spans 13 residues. J gave up 7 bases and V 4 bases, and 4 bases lay outside the gene matches. The CDR3 spells CASSSDRRNEQFF. The CDR3 DNA reads TGTGCCAGCAGTTCGGACAGGAGAAATGAGCAGTTCTTC.

This clonotype was counted many times. CDR3 sequence (DNA): TGTGCCAGCAGTTACGGCCTCGAAAACATTCAGTACTTC. Protein product: CASSYGLENIQYF. The rearrangement joins TRBV27 to TRBJ2-4; D gene uncertain. The CDR3 totals 13 residues. The V gene lost 4 bases and the J gene lost 5 bases, with 9 bases spanning the gap. CDR1 and CDR2 from the germline V gene are MNHEY and SMNVEV (reference sequence).

At least ten counts were recorded for this clonotype. The CDR3 DNA reads as TGCAGCGTTTACGGGTACTCCTACAATGAGCAGTTCTTC. Translated, it gives CSVYGYSYNEQFF. The V and J genes are TRBV29-1 and TRBJ2-1, with D unresolved. Per germline, CDR1 SQVTM and CDR2 ANQGSEA. The germline V and J ends were trimmed by 5 bases and 0 bases, with 8 bases remaining between them. CDR3 length: 13 residues.

This clonotype was found many times. The J gene is TRBJ1-1, the V gene TRBV19; unclear D gene. This CDR3 has 14 amino acids. The germline CDR1 and CDR2 sequences are LNHDA and SQIVND (reference sequence). Trimming took off 0 bases at V and 5 bases at J, with 10 bases between the two ends. CDR3 region: CASSIDLWGTEAFF. The DNA for the CDR3 is TGTGCCAGTAGTATAGATCTGTGGGGTACTGAAGCTTTCTTT.

This clonotype came up many times. The chain combines TRBV12-3 or TRBV12-4 with TRBJ2-1, with 11 bases aligning to TRBD2. The CDR3 extends over 16 amino acids. V trimming: 3 bases; J trimming: 1 base; junction bases outside the gene matches: 2. CDR3 in DNA: TGTGCCAGCAGTTTTACTAGCGGGAGTTCCTACAATGAGCAGTTCTTC. Its protein is CASSFTSGSSYNEQFF.

This clonotype appeared a few times. CDR3 residues: CASSEGKTGYTF. The CDR3 nucleotides are TGTGCCAGCAGTGAAGGGAAAACCGGCTACACCTTC. The chain links TRBV6-1 to TRBJ1-2; no definite D call. The CDR3 contains 12 residues. Germline CDR1 MNHNS, CDR2 SASEGT. V was cut by 1 base and J by 8 bases, with 8 bases left in between.

This clonotype was found many times. As DNA, the CDR3 is TGCGCCAGCAGCCCCTGGTCGGGCGGGAGGGAAGGCACAGATACGCAGTATTTT. Residues: CASSPWSGGREGTDTQYF. The rearrangement uses TRBV4-1 and TRBJ2-3, with TRBD2 matching 9 bases. The V gene's germline CDR1 is MGHRA and CDR2 YSYEKL. V lost 4 bases and J lost 1; bases outside the gene matches: 12. There are 18 residues in the CDR3.